This TCR beta chain was retrieved from a study of T cell changes during pregnancy in multiple sclerosis. V was cut by 3 bases and J by 7 bases, with 13 bases left in between. Germline CDR1 and CDR2: MNHEY and SMNVEV (reference sequence). This CDR3 region has 14 residues. Using immunoSEQ multiplex PCR, the repertoire was profiled, and TCRdb retains in-frame clones only, with some absent. The repertoire has tens of thousands of clones, 90% to 95% of them found once; the top ten carry approximately 4.2%. The sample was CD8+ T cells from peripheral blood mononuclear cells, taken in the first trimester of pregnancy. The chain uses TRBV27 and TRBJ2-1; tentative D call: TRBD2 (6 bases). The origin of this receptor is a female donor with multiple sclerosis, enrolled in a pregnancy study. The CDR3 DNA reads as TGTGCCAGCAGTTTCGGGGTGGCGGGGAATGAGCAGTTCTTC. Its translation is CASSFGVAGNEQFF.